Listed below are T cell receptor beta chains from one sample, sequenced in a study of cytomegalovirus exposure and HLA in healthy donors. Measured with immunoSEQ multiplex PCR; TCRdb has only the in-frame clones, and not every one. The table records 150,000 or so clones, more than 70% of them present only once. Material: PBMCs. The receptor source for this set is a woman aged 40 to 55 in good health and CMV-seropositive. The CDR3 runs from the conserved cysteine through the conserved F or W. D genes are given only for firm matches. Expanded clones are given a class, and other clones once, few, many or no size at all.

d_call	clone_size	v_call	j_call	cdr3_nt	cdr3_aa
-	-	TRBV5-1	TRBJ2-5	TGCGCCAGCAGCTTGGTCGTGGAAAGGGGGGAGACCCAGTACTTC	CASSLVVERGETQYF
TRBD2	-	TRBV5-6	TRBJ2-2	TGTGCCAGCAGCTTGGCCGGGAGGAGCACCGGGGAGCTGTTTTTT	CASSLAGRSTGELFF
TRBD2	-	TRBV9	TRBJ2-5	TGTGCCAGCAGCGTATCGACTAGCGGGAAAGAGACCCAGTACTTC	CASSVSTSGKETQYF
TRBD1	-	TRBV28	TRBJ1-2	TGTGCCAGCAGTTTATTGGGGACAGGGATCAGTGGCTACACCTTC	CASSLLGTGISGYTF
-	once	TRBV27	TRBJ2-7	TGTGCCAGCAGTTTATCGGGGGCTATTCGTTACGAGCAGTACTTC	CASSLSGAIRYEQYF
-	-	TRBV11-1	TRBJ1-1	TGTGCCAGCAGCGTCACAAGAAACACTGAAGCTTTCTTT	CASSVTRNTEAFF
-	-	TRBV30	TRBJ1-1	TGTGCCTGGAGTGTACTGGGACTTGGTGGCACTGAAGCTTTCTTT	CAWSVLGLGGTEAFF
TRBD1	-	TRBV5-4	TRBJ2-5	TGTGCCAGCAGCTCCCTCCCTTCCGGGACAGGGGGTGAGACCCAGTACTTC	CASSSLPSGTGGETQYF
TRBD2	-	TRBV5-1	TRBJ2-3	TGCGCCAGCAGCTCGGGACTAGCGGGAGGGGCAGATACGCAGTATTTT	CASSSGLAGGADTQYF
TRBD2	-	TRBV18	TRBJ2-1	TGTGCCAGCTCACCCGACGGGACTAGCGGGAAGGGATACAATGAGCAGTTCTTC	CASSPDGTSGKGYNEQFF
-	-	TRBV5-6	TRBJ1-1	TGTGCCAGCAGCTTGCGTAGTGCGGGCTTTAGCACTGAAGCTTTCTTT	CASSLRSAGFSTEAFF
-	-	TRBV9	TRBJ1-5	TGTGCCAGCAGCGTAGGGTCACAAAATCAGCCCCAGCATTTT	CASSVGSQNQPQHF
-	-	TRBV19	TRBJ2-3	TGTGCCAGTAGTAGGCCGGGGGAAATAGATACGCAGTATTTT	CASSRPGEIDTQYF
TRBD2	-	TRBV5-5	TRBJ2-1	TGTGCCAGCAGCCCGGGACTAGCGACATACAATGAGCAGTTCTTC	CASSPGLATYNEQFF
TRBD1	-	TRBV2	TRBJ2-5	TGTGCCAGCAGTGGGCAGGGGGCAGGAGAGCAGTACTTC	CASSGQGAGEQYF
-	-	TRBV5-1	TRBJ2-3	TGCGCCAGCAGTCGAAGGGACTCCGGAGGGGATACGCAGTATTTT	CASSRRDSGGDTQYF
-	-	TRBV19	TRBJ2-2	TGTGCCAGTAGTATAGCCGTCCCGGGCACCGGGGAGCTGTTTTTT	CASSIAVPGTGELFF
-	-	TRBV27	TRBJ2-2	TGTGCCAGCAGTCCCCATCCCGGGGCCGGGGAGCTGTTTTTT	CASSPHPGAGELFF
-	-	TRBV18	TRBJ2-6	TGTGCCAGCTCACCAACAGGGCCCGGGGCCAACGTCCTGACTTTC	CASSPTGPGANVLTF
-	few	TRBV5-1	TRBJ2-7	TGCGCCAGCAGCTTGGTCGCAGTTTCCTACGAGCAGTACTTC	CASSLVAVSYEQYF
-	many	TRBV7-9	TRBJ1-5	TGTGCCAGCAGCTTCGGGTCCAATCAGCCCCAGCATTTT	CASSFGSNQPQHF
-	-	TRBV7-7	TRBJ2-5	TGTGCTAGCAGCAATACAGGGGGGGGAGAGACCCAGTACTTC	CASSNTGGGETQYF
-	few	TRBV6-5	TRBJ1-2	TGTGCCAGCAAACCAGGGGAAATCTATGGCTACACCTTC	CASKPGEIYGYTF
TRBD2	-	TRBV11-2	TRBJ2-2	TGTGCCAGCAGGTCTAGCGGGGGCACCGGGGAGCTGTTTTTT	CASRSSGGTGELFF
TRBD2	-	TRBV5-4	TRBJ2-1	TGTGCCAGCAGCTTAAGAGCGGGGCCCTCCTACAATGAGCAGTTCTTC	CASSLRAGPSYNEQFF
-	-	TRBV27	TRBJ1-1	TGTGCCAGCAGAGTGTGGGGGGGCAACACTGAAGCTTTCTTT	CASRVWGGNTEAFF
-	-	TRBV9	TRBJ2-6	TGTGCCAGCAGCGTTGTCAACTCTGGGGCCAACGTCCTGACTTTC	CASSVVNSGANVLTF
-	-	TRBV10-3	TRBJ1-2	TGTGCCATCCAGCCCGCGGGGAAGGTTTCTGATGGCTACACCTTC	CAIQPAGKVSDGYTF
-	-	TRBV7-9	TRBJ2-6	TGTGCCAGCAGCTTAGGACAGGCTGGGGCCAACGTCCTGACTTTC	CASSLGQAGANVLTF
-	-	TRBV6-1	TRBJ2-5	TGTGCCAGCAGTTTAGGGACGGGAGTAGAGACCCAGTACTTC	CASSLGTGVETQYF
-	once	TRBV19	TRBJ2-1	TGTGCCAGTAGTATTCAGGCTCAGGGAATCAATGAGCAGTTCTTC	CASSIQAQGINEQFF
TRBD2	once	TRBV30	TRBJ2-5	TGTGCCTGGAAGCCGGGAGGCCAAGAGACCCAGTACTTC	CAWKPGGQETQYF
-	once	TRBV9	TRBJ1-2	TGTGCCAGCAGCGTAGCTAACGGGGGTGGCTACACCTTC	CASSVANGGGYTF
TRBD2	-	TRBV28	TRBJ2-3	TGTGCCAGCAGTTCCCCGGGCTCGGGGACTAGCGGAGGTCGGGGGCAGTATTTT	CASSSPGSGTSGGRGQYF
-	-	TRBV5-1	TRBJ1-5	TGCGCCAGCAGCCCCACCGGGGGAGATCAGCCCCAGCATTTT	CASSPTGGDQPQHF
TRBD2	-	TRBV6-5	TRBJ2-3	TGTGCCAGCAGTTTTGGGACTAGCGGGAGAACAGATACGCAGTATTTT	CASSFGTSGRTDTQYF
-	-	TRBV7-9	TRBJ1-2	TGTGCCAGCAGCGAAACAGTTAACTATGGCTACACCTTC	CASSETVNYGYTF
TRBD1	-	TRBV7-8	TRBJ1-5	TGTGCCAGCAGCTTAAGGGGACAGGGATCCCGTTCCAATCAGCCCCAGCATTTT	CASSLRGQGSRSNQPQHF
TRBD2	-	TRBV9	TRBJ2-7	TGTGCCAGCAGCGTAGAGGCTAGCGGTCCATACGAGCAGTACTTC	CASSVEASGPYEQYF
-	-	TRBV29-1	TRBJ1-1	TGCAGCGCAGAGACAGGCATGAACACTGAAGCTTTCTTT	CSAETGMNTEAFF
-	-	TRBV5-1	TRBJ1-3	TGCGCCAGCAGCTTGGTCCCACTCTCTGGAAACACCATATATTTT	CASSLVPLSGNTIYF
-	-	TRBV7-9	TRBJ1-2	TGTCCCAGCAGCCACACACACTATGGCTACACCTTC	CPSSHTHYGYTF
-	few	TRBV29-1	TRBJ2-3	TGCAGCGTTGAAGGAGGGAGCACAGATACGCAGTATTTT	CSVEGGSTDTQYF
-	-	TRBV6-6	TRBJ2-4	TGTGCCAGCAGGCCGAGCGAGGGATACAAAAACATTCAGTACTTC	CASRPSEGYKNIQYF
TRBD2	-	TRBV28	TRBJ2-1	TGTGCCAGCAGTGACCACGGGACTAGCGGGAGCGATGAGCAGTTCTTC	CASSDHGTSGSDEQFF
-	-	TRBV5-1	TRBJ2-3	TGCGCCAGCAGCCGTACAGATACGCAGTATTTT	CASSRTDTQYF